This section outlines one T cell receptor beta chain sequence together with its context. This sample was taken from a study of shared clonotypes between healthy human individuals. Data came from immunoSEQ multiplex PCR; TCRdb stores just in-frame clones and leaves some out. The table lists about 2.4 million clones, 90% to 95% of them singletons. CDR1 is SGHNT, CDR2 YYREEE, per germline (reference sequence). CDR3 length: 17 residues. V was shortened by 4 bases and J by 4 bases, with 18 bases between the two germline ends. The sequencing input was naive CD4+ T cells from PBMCs. Subset noted: CD45RA+ positively selected. The V call is TRBV5-4, the J call TRBJ2-6; either TRBD1 or TRBD2 may fit D (5 bases each). The receptor was derived from a man between 18 and 29 years old in good health. Some clones in this sample may be carry-over from other donors' samples. The CDR3 coding sequence is TGTGCCAGCAGCCCCGGGACGGCCGCGAGAGGGGCCAACGTCCTGACTTTC. Its translation is CASSPGTAARGANVLTF. Variable domain in full (rest from reference TRBV5-4 and TRBJ2-6): ETGVTQSPTHLIKTRGQQVTLRCSSQSGHNTVSWYQQALGQGPQFIFQYYREEENGRGNFPPRFSGLQFPNYSSELNVNALELDDSALYLCASSPGTAARGANVLTFGAGSRLTVL.